These 7 T cell receptor beta chains were sequenced from one sample in a study of T cell responses to AZD1222 COVID-19 vaccine. Method: immunoSEQ multiplex PCR; TCRdb's copy keeps in-frame clones and lacks some. The profile covers 110,000 or so clones, with roughly 90% appearing a single time and roughly 5.3% taken by the ten largest. The material was peripheral blood, obtained on day 0 of AZD1222 vaccination. The receptors were sampled from an adult in good health.

The chain employs TRBV9 and TRBJ2-7; possibly TRBD1 for D (6 bases). Germline V gene lookup returns CDR1 SGDLS and CDR2 YYNGEE. The CDR3 extends over 13 amino acids. V dropped 3 bases and J dropped 3 bases, with 10 bases sitting between them. In DNA, the CDR3 is TGTGCCAGCAGCGGCGGACAGAGCTACGAGCAGTACTTC. Translating it yields CASSGGQSYEQYF.

Here the CDR3 reads CASSSPPGPSYEQYF. CDR3 nucleotides: TGTGCCAGCAGCTCCCCTCCGGGGCCCTCCTACGAGCAGTACTTC. The chain has TRBV21-1 and TRBJ2-7. TRBV21-1 is assigned pseudogene status. The CDR3 has 15 amino acids.

The V gene is TRBV28, the J gene TRBJ2-5; D ambiguous. This CDR3 is 14 amino acids long. Trimming removed 4 bases at V and 7 bases at J, with 16 bases between. From germline, CDR1 is MDHEN and CDR2 SYDVKM. The CDR3: CASSSPLGRGTQYF. As DNA, the CDR3 is TGTGCCAGCAGTTCACCTCTAGGGCGAGGGACCCAGTACTTC.

This chain joins TRBV28 and TRBJ2-5; D not certain. The CDR3 is 11 amino acids. Germline V gives CDR1 MDHEN, CDR2 SYDVKM. V was pared by 5 bases and J by 7 bases, with 8 bases between. The CDR3 region has the DNA TGTGCCAGCAGTGTGACTGGGACCCAGTACTTC. Translated, it gives CASSVTGTQYF.

This chain's CDR3 is CASSHHLRQGGMETQYF. DNA of the CDR3: TGTGCCAGCAGCCATCATCTCCGACAGGGCGGTATGGAGACCCAGTACTTC. The chain has TRBV3-1 (or the pseudogene TRBV3-2) and TRBJ2-5, with 7 bases that match TRBD1. Losses at the gene ends were 3 bases for V and 5 bases for J; bases not matched to a gene: 15. The CDR3 runs to 17 residues. Looked up from germline, CDR1 is LGHDT and CDR2 is YNNKEL (reference sequence).

This chain uses TRBV10-2 with TRBJ2-7; D perhaps matches TRBD2 (6 bases). The germline V and J ends were trimmed by 6 bases and 1 base, with 13 bases remaining between them. Germline loops: CDR1 WSHSY, CDR2 SAAADI. The CDR3 extends over 14 amino acids. CDR3 nucleotides: TGCGCCAGCAGGATGGGGGGAGGATCCTACGAGCAGTACTTC. Residues: CASRMGGGSYEQYF.

The genes are TRBV4-1 and TRBJ2-3; TRBD1 matches at 8 bases. This CDR3 is 14 amino acids long. J lost 10 bases, V lost 4 bases, and 10 bases had no gene match. Looked up from germline, CDR1 is MGHRA and CDR2 is YSYEKL. The CDR3 nucleotides read TGCGCCAGCAGCCTTGGACAGGGCGGGGAGGCGCAGTATTTT. Protein: CASSLGQGGEAQYF.